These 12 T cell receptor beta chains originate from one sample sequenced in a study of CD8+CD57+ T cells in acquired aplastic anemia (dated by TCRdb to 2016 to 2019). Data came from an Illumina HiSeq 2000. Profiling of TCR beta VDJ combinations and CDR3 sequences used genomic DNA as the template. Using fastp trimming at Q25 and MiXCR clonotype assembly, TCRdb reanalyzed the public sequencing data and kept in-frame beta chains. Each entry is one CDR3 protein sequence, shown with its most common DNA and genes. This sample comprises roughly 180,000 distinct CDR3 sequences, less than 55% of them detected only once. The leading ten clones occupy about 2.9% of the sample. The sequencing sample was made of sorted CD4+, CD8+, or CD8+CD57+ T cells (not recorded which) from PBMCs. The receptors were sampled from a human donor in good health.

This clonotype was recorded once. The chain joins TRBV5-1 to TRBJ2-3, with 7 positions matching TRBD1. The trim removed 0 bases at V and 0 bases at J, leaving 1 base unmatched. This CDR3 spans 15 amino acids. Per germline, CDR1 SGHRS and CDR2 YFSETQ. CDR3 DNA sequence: TGCGCCAGCAGCTTGGGGGGACAGAGCACAGATACGCAGTATTTT. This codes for CASSLGGQSTDTQYF.

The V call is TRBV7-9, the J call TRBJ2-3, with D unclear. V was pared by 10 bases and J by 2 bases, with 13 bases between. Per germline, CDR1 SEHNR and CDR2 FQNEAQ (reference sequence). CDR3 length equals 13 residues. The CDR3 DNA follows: TGTGCCACCCGGCCTCCCCACACAGATACGCAGTATTTT. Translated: CATRPPHTDTQYF.

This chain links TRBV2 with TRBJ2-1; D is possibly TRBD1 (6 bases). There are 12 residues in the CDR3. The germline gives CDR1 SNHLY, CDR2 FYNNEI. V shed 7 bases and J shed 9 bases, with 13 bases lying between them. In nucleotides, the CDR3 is TGTGCCAGCACGTTTGAAGGGGGTGAGCAGTTCTTC. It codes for CASTFEGGEQFF.

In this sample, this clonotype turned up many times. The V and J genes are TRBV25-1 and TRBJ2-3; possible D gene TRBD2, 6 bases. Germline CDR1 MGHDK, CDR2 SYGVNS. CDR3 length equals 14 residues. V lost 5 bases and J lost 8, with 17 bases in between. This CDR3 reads CASSSHYLEGTQYF. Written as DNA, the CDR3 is TGTGCCAGCAGTAGCCATTATTTGGAGGGTACGCAGTATTTT.

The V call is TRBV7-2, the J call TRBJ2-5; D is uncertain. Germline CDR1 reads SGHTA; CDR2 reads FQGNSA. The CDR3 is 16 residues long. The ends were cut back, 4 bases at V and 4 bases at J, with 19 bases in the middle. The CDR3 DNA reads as TGTGCCAGCAGCTACCACATGGGCCAAAAGGTAGAGACCCAGTACTTC. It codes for CASSYHMGQKVETQYF. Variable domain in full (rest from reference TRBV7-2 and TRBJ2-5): GAGVSQSPSNKVTEKGKDVELRCDPISGHTALYWYRQSLGQGLEFLIYFQGNSAPDKSGLPSDRFSAERTGGSVSTLTIQRTQQEDSAVYLCASSYHMGQKVETQYFGPGTRLLVL.

The CDR3: CANLFAPEKILYEQYF. Here the CDR3 DNA reads TGTGCCAACCTTTTCGCCCCAGAAAAGATACTTTACGAGCAGTACTTC. J is TRBJ2-7 and V is TRBV6-4, with D unclear. The germline V gene has CDR1 MRHNA and CDR2 SNTAGT. The CDR3 is 16 residues long. Trimming pared 10 bases from V and 4 bases from J, leaving 26 bases between.

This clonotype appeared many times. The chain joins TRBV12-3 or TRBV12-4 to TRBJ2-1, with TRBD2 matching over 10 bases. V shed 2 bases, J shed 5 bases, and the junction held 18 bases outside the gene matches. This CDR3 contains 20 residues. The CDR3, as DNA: TGTGCCAGCAGTTTACGGCCGGGACTAGCGTACACCCCGATCAACAATGAGCAGTTCTTC. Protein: CASSLRPGLAYTPINNEQFF.

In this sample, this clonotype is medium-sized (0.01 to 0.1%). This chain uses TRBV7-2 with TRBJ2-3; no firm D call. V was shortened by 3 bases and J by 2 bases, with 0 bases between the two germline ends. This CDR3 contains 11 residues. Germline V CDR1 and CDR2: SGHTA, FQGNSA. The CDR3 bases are TGTGCCAGCAGCTTCACAGATACGCAGTATTTT. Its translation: CASSFTDTQYF.

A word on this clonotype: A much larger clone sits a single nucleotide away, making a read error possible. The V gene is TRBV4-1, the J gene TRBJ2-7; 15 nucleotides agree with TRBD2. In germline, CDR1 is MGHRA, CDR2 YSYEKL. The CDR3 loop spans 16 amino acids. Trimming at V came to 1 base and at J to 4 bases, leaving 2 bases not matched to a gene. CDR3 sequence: CASSQAGTSGRYEQYF. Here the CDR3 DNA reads TGCGCCAGCAGCCAAGCAGGGACTAGCGGGAGGTACGAGCAGTACTTC.

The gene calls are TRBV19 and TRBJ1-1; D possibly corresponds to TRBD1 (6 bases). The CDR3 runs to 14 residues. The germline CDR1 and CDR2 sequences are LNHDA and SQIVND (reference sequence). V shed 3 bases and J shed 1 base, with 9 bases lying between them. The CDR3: CASSIGQTNTEAFF. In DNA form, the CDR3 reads TGTGCCAGTAGTATCGGACAGACGAACACTGAAGCTTTCTTT.

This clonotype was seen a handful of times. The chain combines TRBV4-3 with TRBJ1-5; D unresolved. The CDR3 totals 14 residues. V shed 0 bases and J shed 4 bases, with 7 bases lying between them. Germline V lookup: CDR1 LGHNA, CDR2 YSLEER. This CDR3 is CASSQEPRNQPQHF. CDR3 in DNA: TGCGCCAGCAGCCAAGAGCCACGGAATCAGCCCCAGCATTTT.

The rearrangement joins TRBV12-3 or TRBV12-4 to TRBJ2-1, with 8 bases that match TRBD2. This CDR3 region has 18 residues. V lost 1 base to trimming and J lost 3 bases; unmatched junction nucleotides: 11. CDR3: CASSLDSGTQNVYNEQFF. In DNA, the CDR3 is TGTGCCAGCAGTTTAGATAGCGGGACACAAAATGTCTACAATGAGCAGTTCTTC.